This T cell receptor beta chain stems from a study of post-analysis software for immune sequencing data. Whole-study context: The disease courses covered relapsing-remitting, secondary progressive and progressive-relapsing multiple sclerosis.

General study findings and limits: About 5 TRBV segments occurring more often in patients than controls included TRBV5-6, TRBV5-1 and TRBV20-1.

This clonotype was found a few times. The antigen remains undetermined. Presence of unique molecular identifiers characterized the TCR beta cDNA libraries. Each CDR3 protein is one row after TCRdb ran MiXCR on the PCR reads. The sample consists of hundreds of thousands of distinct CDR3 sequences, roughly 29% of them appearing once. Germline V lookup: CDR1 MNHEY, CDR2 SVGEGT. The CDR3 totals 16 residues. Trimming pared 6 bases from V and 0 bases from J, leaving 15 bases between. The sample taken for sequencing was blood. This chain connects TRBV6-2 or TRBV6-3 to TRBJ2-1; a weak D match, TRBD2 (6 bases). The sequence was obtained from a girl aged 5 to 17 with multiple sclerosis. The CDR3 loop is CASSWDSRSSYNEQFF. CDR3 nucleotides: TGTGCCAGCAGCTGGGACTCTCGAAGCTCCTACAATGAGCAGTTCTTC.